The clone carrying this T cell receptor (beta chain) was seen at least ten times. Its antigen is still unknown. Used for diagnoses were clinical symptoms, serum thyroxine and TRAb, thyroid ultrasound and orbital computed tomography. This sample stems from a study of T cells in Graves' hyperthyroidism and ophthalmopathy. Whole-study results and caveats: In the analysis, a 13 V-J model separated ophthalmopathy from stable hyperthyroidism. Before onset, ophthalmopathy was predicted by the model a median roughly six months earlier.

RNA transcripts gave rise to amplified TCR beta CDR3 regions. RT-PCR in the first round (using the HTBI primer set) targeted the TCR CDR3. TCRdb analysed the multiplex PCR reads with MiXCR anew, one entry per CDR3 protein. The sample lists fewer than 350,000 distinct CDR3 sequences; roughly a fifth were seen once. V was cut by 1 base and J by 1 base, with 8 bases left in between. This CDR3 has 14 residues. CDR1 is LNHNV and CDR2 is YYDKDF in the germline V gene (reference sequence). This sequence was found in a man aged 50 to 59 with Graves' ophthalmopathy. The chain links TRBV15 to TRBJ2-7; unclear D gene. Sequencing was carried out using blood. CDR3 sequence reads: CATSRVPGSYEQYF. CDR3 sequence (DNA): TGTGCCACCAGCAGAGTACCTGGGTCCTACGAGCAGTACTTC.